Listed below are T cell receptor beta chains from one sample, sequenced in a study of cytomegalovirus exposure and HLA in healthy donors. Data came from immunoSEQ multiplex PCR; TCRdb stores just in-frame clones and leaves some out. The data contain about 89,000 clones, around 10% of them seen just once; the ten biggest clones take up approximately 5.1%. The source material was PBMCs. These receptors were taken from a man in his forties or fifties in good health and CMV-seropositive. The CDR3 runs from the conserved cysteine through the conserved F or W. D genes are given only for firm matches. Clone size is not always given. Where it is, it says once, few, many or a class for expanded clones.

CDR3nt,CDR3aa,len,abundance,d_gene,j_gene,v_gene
TGTGCCAGCAGTGAAGCGTTGAGGAACTATGGCTACACCTTC,CASSEALRNYGYTF,14,few,NA,TRBJ1-2,TRBV6-1
TGTGCCAGCAGCTCACAACTCGGGGGCTCCTACGAGCAGTACTTC,CASSSQLGGSYEQYF,15,NA,NA,TRBJ2-7,TRBV7-9
TGTGCCAGCAGTTTAAGCGGGGTGCCCTCCTACGAGCAGTACTTC,CASSLSGVPSYEQYF,15,NA,TRBD2,TRBJ2-7,TRBV27
TGTGCCTGGAGTGGCCTGCTAGCGGCCTCCTACGAGCAGTACTTC,CAWSGLLAASYEQYF,15,few,TRBD2,TRBJ2-7,TRBV30
TGCGCCAGCAGCTCACCGACTAGCGGGAGGGCCCGGCCCGGGGAGCTGTTTTTT,CASSSPTSGRARPGELFF,18,NA,TRBD2,TRBJ2-2,TRBV5-1
TGCGCCAGCAGCTTGTTCGGCGGGAGGTCCACAGATACGCAGTATTTT,CASSLFGGRSTDTQYF,16,few,TRBD2,TRBJ2-3,TRBV5-1
TGCGCCAGCAGCTTTTTCGGACTAAGCTCCTACAATGAGCAGTTCTTC,CASSFFGLSSYNEQFF,16,NA,NA,TRBJ2-1,TRBV5-1
TGTGCCAGCAGTCCTAATCCGGGAGATATCAGGCGCTATGGCTACACCTTC,CASSPNPGDIRRYGYTF,17,few,NA,TRBJ1-2,TRBV6-4
TGTGCCAGCAGCCTAAGGGCGGGACAGGGGGCCTCAAATGAGCAGTTCTTC,CASSLRAGQGASNEQFF,17,few,TRBD1,TRBJ2-1,TRBV4-2
TGTGCCAGCACGAATAGGGTGCAGGGGGCTGAGACCGGGGAGCTGTTTTTT,CASTNRVQGAETGELFF,17,few,TRBD1,TRBJ2-2,TRBV7-9
TGTGCCAGCAGCTTAGCAGGAGGTGGAGCTTTCTTT,CASSLAGGGAFF,12,NA,NA,TRBJ1-1,TRBV7-9
TGCGCCAGCAGCTTAGCAGACAGGGGGCGCAGTCAGCCCCAGCATTTT,CASSLADRGRSQPQHF,16,NA,TRBD1,TRBJ1-5,TRBV5-1
TGTGCCAGCAGTGAGCAGGGGGCTGAAGCTTTCTTT,CASSEQGAEAFF,12,NA,TRBD1,TRBJ1-1,TRBV6-1
TGTGCCAGTAGTACACAGGGGGCTGGTAATGAAAAACTGTTTTTT,CASSTQGAGNEKLFF,15,NA,TRBD1,TRBJ1-4,TRBV19
TGCGCCAGCAGCTTTGGAGTGACCAACACAGATACGCAGTATTTT,CASSFGVTNTDTQYF,15,many,NA,TRBJ2-3,TRBV5-1
TGTGCCAGCTCGGCCCGGGACTCCAGCTCTGGAAACACCATATATTTT,CASSARDSSSGNTIYF,16,NA,NA,TRBJ1-3,TRBV18
TGTGCCAGCACTCTGGACAGGGGCGGGAATTCACCCCTCCACTTT,CASTLDRGGNSPLHF,15,NA,TRBD1,TRBJ1-6,TRBV6-5
TGCGCCAGCAGCTTGGGGGGGGACGGTAGCAATCAGCCCCAGCATTTT,CASSLGGDGSNQPQHF,16,few,NA,TRBJ1-5,TRBV5-1
TGTGCCAGTAGTATAGATAGCGGGGGCCACTACGAGCAGTACTTC,CASSIDSGGHYEQYF,15,many,TRBD2,TRBJ2-7,TRBV19
TGTGCCAGCAGAGGACTGTGGCAAGATAATTCACCCCTCCACTTT,CASRGLWQDNSPLHF,15,few,NA,TRBJ1-6,TRBV27
TGTGCCAGCAGCGGGCGGGCAGCGGGAGGGCCAGATACGCAGTATTTT,CASSGRAAGGPDTQYF,16,few,TRBD2,TRBJ2-3,TRBV7-6
TGTGCCAGCAGCCCAACACTAGCGGGAAGCGTCTACGAGCAGTACTTC,CASSPTLAGSVYEQYF,16,NA,TRBD2,TRBJ2-7,TRBV11-3